This T cell receptor beta chain is drawn from a study of identical twins. Points from the study as a whole: Excess low generation probability was seen in twin-shared out-of-frame alpha sequences. Because invariant MAIT and iNKT cells could be present, zero-insertion analyses could be partly confounded. Carriage of fewer insertions was seen in abundant cord blood beta clonotypes, whereas memory repertoires showed none. Rather than following the same donors, the conclusions depended on cross-sectional statistical analysis.

This clonotype appeared a few times. Its antigen remains unknown. The CDR3 loop spans 14 amino acids. Germline CDR1 and CDR2: SGHTA and FQGNSA. Trimming removed 4 bases at V and 8 bases at J, with 12 bases between. TCRdb itself ran the 5' RACE reads through MiXCR, one entry per CDR3 protein. The sample lists roughly 690,000 distinct CDR3 sequences; approximately 21% were seen once. These sequences were also reported in another study, on T cells expressing NK-cell markers.

The chain links TRBV7-2 to TRBJ1-6; D may be TRBD1 (5 bases). The sequencing sample was made of PBMCs. The receptor was derived from a woman younger than 35 in good health. The DNA of the CDR3 is TGTGCCAGCAGCTCGGGACCCCGGGATTCACCCCTCCACTTT. Translating gives CASSSGPRDSPLHF.